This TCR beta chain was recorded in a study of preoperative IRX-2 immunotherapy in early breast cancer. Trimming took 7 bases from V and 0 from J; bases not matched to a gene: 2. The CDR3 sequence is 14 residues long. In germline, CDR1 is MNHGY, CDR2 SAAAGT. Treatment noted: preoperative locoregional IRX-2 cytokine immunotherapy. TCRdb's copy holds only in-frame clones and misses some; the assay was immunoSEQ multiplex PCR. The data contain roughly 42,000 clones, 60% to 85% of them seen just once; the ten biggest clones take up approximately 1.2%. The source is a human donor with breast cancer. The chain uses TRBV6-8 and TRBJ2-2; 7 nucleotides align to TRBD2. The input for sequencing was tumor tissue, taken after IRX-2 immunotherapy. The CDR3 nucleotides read TGTGCCAGCAAGGCGGGGGCGAACACCGGGGAGCTGTTTTTT. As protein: CASKAGANTGELFF.